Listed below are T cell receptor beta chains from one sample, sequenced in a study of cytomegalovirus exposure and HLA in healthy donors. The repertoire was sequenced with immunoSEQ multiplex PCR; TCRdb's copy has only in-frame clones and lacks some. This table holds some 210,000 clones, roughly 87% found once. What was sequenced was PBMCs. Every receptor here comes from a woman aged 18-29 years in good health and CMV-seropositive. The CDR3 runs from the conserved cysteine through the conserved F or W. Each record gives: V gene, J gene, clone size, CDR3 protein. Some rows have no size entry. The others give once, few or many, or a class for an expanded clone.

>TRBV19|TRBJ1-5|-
CASSGTEDQPQHF
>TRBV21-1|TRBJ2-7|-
CASSIQGAAYEQYF
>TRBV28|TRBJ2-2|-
CASSRGTGELFF
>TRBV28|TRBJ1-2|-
CASSSQQGSEGYTF
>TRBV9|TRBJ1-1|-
CASSSGGGLNTEAFF
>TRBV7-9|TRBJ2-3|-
CASSIPDREVADTQYF
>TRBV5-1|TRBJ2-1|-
CASSLGASGGHNEQFF
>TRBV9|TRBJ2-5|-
CASSVMSGGETQYF
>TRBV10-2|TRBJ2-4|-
CASSEPLTGLLDF
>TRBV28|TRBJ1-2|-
CASSSGTGAGTF
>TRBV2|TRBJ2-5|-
CASSESGLTSGKGTQYF
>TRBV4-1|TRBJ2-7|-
CASSPGRAGGPYEQYF
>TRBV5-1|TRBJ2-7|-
CASSLAGAGYEQYF
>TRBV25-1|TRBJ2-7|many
CASSDFDRTTYEQYF
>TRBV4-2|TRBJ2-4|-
CASSTRLAGKNIQYF
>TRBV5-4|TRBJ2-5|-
CASSLETGRSQETQYF
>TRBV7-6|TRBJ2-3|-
CASSLGLAGGRAQYF
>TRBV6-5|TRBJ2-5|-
CASSYGRGQETQYF
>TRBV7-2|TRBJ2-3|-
CASSLVRDTQYF
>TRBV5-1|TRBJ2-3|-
CASSDTSGRASVRPFTDTQYF
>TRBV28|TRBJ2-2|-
CASSLGQNTGELFF
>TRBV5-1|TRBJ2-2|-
CASSSNFGTSGDPNTGELFF
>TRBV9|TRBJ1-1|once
CASSVTESEAFF
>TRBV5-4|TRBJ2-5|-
CASSLVGGGSETQYF
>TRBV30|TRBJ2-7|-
CAGGGLEITPYEQYF
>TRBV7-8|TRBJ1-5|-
CASSPRRTGNRQPQHF
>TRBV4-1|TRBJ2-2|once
CASSQDPAGGELFF
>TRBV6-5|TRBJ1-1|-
CASSDRQARAFF
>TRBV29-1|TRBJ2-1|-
CSVEESWTGGNEQFF